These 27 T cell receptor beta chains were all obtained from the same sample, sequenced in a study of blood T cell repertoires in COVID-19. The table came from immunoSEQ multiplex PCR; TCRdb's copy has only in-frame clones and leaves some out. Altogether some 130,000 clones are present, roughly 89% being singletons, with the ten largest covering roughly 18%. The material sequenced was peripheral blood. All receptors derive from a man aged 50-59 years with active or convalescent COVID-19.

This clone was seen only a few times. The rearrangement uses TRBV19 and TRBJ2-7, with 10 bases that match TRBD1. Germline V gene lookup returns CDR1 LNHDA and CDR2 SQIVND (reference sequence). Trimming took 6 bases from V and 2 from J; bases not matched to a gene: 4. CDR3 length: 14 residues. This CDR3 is CASRDRGGPYEQYF. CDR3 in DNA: TGTGCCAGTAGGGACAGGGGGGGACCCTACGAGCAGTACTTC.

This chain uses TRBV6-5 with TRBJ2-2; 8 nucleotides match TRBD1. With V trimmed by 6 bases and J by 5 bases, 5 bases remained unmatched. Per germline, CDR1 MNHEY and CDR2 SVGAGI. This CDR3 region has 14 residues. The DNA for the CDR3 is TGTGCCAGCAGGCCGGGACAGGAAACCGGGGAGCTGTTTTTT. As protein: CASRPGQETGELFF.

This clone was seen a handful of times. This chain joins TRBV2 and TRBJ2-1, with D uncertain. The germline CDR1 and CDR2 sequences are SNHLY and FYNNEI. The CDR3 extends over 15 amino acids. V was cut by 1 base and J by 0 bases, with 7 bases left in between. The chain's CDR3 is CASSEGHSSYNEQFF. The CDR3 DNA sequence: TGTGCCAGCAGTGAAGGACACAGCTCCTACAATGAGCAGTTCTTC.

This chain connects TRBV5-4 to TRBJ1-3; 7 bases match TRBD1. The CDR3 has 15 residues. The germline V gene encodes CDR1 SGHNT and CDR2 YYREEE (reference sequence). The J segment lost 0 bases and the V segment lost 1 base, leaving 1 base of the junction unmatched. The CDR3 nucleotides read TGTGCCAGCAGCTTGAAGGGGGCCTCTGGAAACACCATATATTTT. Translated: CASSLKGASGNTIYF.

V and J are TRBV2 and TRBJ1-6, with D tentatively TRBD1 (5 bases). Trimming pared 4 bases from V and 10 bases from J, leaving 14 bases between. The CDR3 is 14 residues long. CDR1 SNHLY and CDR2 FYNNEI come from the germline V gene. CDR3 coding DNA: TGTGCCAGCAGTGTTCGTCAGGGAGGGTCACCCCTCCACTTT. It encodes CASSVRQGGSPLHF.

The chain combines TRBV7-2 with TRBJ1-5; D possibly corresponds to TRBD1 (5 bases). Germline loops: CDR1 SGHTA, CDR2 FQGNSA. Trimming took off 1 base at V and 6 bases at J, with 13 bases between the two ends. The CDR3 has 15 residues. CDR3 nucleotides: TGTGCCAGCAGCTTAGGGTCAGGGATCGGTCAGCCCCAGCATTTT. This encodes CASSLGSGIGQPQHF.

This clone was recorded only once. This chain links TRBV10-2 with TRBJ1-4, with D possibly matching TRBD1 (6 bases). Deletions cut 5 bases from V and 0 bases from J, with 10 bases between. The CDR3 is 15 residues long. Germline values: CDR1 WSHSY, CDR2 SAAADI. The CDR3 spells CASSKRQATNEKLFF. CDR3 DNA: TGCGCCAGCAGTAAAAGACAGGCAACTAATGAAAAACTGTTTTTT.

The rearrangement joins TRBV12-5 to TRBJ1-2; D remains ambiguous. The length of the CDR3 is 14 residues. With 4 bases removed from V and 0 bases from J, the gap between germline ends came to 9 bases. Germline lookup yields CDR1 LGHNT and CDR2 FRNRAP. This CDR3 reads CASGSSLTNYGYTF. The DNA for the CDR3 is TGTGCTAGTGGTTCCAGTCTCACTAACTATGGCTACACCTTC.

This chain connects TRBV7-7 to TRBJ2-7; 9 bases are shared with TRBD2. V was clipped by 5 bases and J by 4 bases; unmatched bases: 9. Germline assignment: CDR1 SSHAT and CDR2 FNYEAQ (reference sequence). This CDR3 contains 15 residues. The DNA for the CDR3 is TGTGCCAGCAGCAAGACTAGCGGAGCTGGATACGAGCAGTACTTC. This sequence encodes CASSKTSGAGYEQYF. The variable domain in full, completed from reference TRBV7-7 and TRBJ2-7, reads GAGVSQSPRYKVTKRGQDVTLRCDPISSHATLYWYQQALGQGPEFLTYFNYEAQPDKSGLPSDRFSAERPEGSISTLTIQRTEQRDSAMYRCASSKTSGAGYEQYFGPGTRLTVT.

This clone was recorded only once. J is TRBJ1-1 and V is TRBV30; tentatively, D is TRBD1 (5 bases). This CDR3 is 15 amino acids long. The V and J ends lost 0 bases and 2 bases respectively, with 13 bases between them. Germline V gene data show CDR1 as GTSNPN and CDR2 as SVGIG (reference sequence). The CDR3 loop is CAWSVWGRGNTEAFF. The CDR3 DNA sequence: TGTGCCTGGAGTGTATGGGGCAGAGGAAACACTGAAGCTTTCTTT.

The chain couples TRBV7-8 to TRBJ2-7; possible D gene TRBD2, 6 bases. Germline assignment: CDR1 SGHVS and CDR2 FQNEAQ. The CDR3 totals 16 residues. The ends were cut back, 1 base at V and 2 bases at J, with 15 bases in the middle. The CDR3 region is CASSLVTSSEAYEQYF. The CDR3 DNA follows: TGTGCCAGCAGCTTAGTTACCTCTAGCGAGGCCTACGAGCAGTACTTC.

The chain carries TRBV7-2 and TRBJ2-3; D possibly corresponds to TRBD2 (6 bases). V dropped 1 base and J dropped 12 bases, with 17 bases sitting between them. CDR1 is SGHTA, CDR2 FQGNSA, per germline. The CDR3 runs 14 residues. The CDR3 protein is CASSLEGAGLPQYF. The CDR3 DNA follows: TGTGCCAGCAGCTTAGAGGGAGCGGGTCTCCCTCAGTATTTT.

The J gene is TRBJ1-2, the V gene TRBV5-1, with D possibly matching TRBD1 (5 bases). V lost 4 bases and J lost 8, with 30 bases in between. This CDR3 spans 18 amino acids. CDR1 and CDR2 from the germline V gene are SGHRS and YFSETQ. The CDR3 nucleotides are TGCGCCAGCAGCCCTGAGATGACAGCCTCTGTGGTCCAGGGCGGCTACACCTTC. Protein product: CASSPEMTASVVQGGYTF. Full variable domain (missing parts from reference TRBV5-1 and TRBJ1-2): KAGVTQTPRYLIKTRGQQVTLSCSPISGHRSVSWYQQTPGQGLQFLFEYFSETQRNKGNFPGRFSGRQFSNSRSEMNVSTLELGDSALYLCASSPEMTASVVQGGYTFGSGTRLTVV.

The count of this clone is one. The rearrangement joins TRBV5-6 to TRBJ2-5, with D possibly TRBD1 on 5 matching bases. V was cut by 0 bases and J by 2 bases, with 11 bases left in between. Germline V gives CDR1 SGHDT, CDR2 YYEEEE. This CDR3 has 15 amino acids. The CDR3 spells CASSLVGAGQETQYF. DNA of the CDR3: TGTGCCAGCAGCTTGGTAGGGGCCGGGCAAGAGACCCAGTACTTC.

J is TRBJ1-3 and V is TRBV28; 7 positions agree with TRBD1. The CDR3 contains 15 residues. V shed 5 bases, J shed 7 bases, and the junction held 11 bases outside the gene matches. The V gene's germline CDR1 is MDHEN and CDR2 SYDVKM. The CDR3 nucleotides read TGTGCCAGCAGTACCCCCGACAGGGTCGCCAACACCATATATTTT. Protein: CASSTPDRVANTIYF.

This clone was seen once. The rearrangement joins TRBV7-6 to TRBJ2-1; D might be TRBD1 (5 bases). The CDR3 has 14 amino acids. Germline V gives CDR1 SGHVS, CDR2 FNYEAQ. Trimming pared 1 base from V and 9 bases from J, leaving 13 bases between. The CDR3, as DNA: TGTGCCAGCAGCTTAGGCGTTCAGGGAAGTGAGCAGTTCTTC. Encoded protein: CASSLGVQGSEQFF.

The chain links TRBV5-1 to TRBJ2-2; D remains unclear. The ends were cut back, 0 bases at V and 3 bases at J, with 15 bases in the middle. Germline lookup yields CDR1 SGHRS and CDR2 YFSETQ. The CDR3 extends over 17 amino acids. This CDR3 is CASSLGRSFTYTGELFF. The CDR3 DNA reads TGCGCCAGCAGCTTGGGCAGGTCCTTTACTTACACCGGGGAGCTGTTTTTT. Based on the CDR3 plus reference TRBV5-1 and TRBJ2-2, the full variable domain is KAGVTQTPRYLIKTRGQQVTLSCSPISGHRSVSWYQQTPGQGLQFLFEYFSETQRNKGNFPGRFSGRQFSNSRSEMNVSTLELGDSALYLCASSLGRSFTYTGELFFGEGSRLTVL.

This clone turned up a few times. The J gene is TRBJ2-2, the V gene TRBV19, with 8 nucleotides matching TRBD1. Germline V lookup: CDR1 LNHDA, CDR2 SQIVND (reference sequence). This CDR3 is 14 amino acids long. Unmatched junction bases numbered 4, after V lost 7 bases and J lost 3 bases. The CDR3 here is CASMDRVDTGELFF. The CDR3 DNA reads TGTGCCAGTATGGACAGGGTGGACACCGGGGAGCTGTTTTTT.

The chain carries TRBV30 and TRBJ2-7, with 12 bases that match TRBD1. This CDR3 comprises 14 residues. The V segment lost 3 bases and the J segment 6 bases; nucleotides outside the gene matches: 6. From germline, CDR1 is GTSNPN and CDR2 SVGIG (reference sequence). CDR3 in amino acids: CAWRRGQGAREQYF. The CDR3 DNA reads TGTGCCTGGAGGAGGGGACAGGGGGCGCGCGAGCAGTACTTC.

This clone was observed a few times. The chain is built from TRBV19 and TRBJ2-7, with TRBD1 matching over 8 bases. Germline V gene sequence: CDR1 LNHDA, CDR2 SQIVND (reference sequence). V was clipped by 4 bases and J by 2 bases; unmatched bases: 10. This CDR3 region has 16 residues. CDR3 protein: CASSKTGARFPYEQYF. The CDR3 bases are TGTGCCAGTAGTAAGACAGGGGCCCGATTCCCCTACGAGCAGTACTTC.

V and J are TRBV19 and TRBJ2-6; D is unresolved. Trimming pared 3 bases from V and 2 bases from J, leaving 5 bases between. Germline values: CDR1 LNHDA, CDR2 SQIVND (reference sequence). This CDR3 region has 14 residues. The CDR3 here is CASSMRTGANVLTF. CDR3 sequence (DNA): TGTGCCAGTAGTATGAGGACTGGGGCCAACGTCCTGACTTTC.

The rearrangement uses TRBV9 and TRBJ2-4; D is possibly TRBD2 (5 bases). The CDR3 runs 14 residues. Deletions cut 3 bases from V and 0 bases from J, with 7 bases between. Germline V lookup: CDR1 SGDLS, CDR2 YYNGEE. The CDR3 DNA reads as TGTGCCAGCAGCGGGGCGGGAGCCAAAAACATTCAGTACTTC. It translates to CASSGAGAKNIQYF.

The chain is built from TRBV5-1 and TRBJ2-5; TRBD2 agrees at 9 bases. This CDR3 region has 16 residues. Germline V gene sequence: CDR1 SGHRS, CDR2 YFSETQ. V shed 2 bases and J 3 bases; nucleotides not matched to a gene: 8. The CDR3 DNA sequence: TGCGCCAGCAGCTTATTAACTAGCGGGCGAGAAGAGACCCAGTACTTC. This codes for CASSLLTSGREETQYF.

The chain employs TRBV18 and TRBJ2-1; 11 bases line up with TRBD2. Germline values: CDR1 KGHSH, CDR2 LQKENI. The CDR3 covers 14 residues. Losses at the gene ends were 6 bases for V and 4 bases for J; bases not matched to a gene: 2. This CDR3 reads CASSGLAEYNEQFF. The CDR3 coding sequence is TGTGCCAGCTCGGGACTAGCGGAGTACAATGAGCAGTTCTTC.

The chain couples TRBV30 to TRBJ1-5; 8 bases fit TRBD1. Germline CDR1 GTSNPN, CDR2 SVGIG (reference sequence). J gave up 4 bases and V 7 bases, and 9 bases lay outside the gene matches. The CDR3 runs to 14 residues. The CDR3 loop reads CASDRDRGNQPQHF. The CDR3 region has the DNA TGTGCCTCGGATAGAGACAGGGGTAATCAGCCCCAGCATTTT. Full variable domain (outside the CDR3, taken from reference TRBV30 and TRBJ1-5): SQTIHQWPATLVQPVGSPLSLECTVEGTSNPNLYWYRQAAGRGLQLLFYSVGIGQISSEVPQNLSASRPQDRQFILSSKKLLLSDSGFYLCASDRDRGNQPQHFGDGTRLSIL.

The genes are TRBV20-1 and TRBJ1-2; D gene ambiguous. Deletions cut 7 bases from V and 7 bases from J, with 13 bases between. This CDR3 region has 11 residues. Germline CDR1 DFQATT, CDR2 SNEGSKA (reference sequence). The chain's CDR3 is CSGVGGFGYTF. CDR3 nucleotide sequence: TGCAGTGGAGTAGGAGGGTTTGGCTACACCTTC.

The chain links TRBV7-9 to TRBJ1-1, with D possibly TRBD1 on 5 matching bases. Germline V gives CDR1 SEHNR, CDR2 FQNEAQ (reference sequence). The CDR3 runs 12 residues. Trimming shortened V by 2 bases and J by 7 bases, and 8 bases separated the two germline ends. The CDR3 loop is CASSLQGFEAFF. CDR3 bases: TGTGCCAGCAGCTTACAGGGTTTTGAAGCTTTCTTT.